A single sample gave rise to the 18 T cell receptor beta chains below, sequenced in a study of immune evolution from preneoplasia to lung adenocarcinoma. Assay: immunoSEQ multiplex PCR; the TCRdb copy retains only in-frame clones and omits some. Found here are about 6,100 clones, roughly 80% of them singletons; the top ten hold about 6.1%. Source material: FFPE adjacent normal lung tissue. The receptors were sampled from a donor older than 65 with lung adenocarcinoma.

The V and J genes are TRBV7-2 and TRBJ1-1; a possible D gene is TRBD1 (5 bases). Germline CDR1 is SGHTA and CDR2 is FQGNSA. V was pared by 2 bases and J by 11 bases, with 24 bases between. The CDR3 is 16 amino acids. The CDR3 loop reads CASSLYSSGGPARAFF. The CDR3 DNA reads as TGTGCCAGCAGCTTATACTCTTCCGGGGGTCCAGCAAGGGCTTTCTTT. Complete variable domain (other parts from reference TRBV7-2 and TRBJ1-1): GAGVSQSPSNKVTEKGKDVELRCDPISGHTALYWYRQSLGQGLEFLIYFQGNSAPDKSGLPSDRFSAERTGGSVSTLTIQRTQQEDSAVYLCASSLYSSGGPARAFFGQGTRLTVV.

The CDR3 DNA is TGCAGCGTTAAACCGGGACTCCACACAGATACGCAGTATTTT. Its protein is CSVKPGLHTDTQYF. This chain uses TRBV29-1 with TRBJ2-3; D is possibly TRBD2 (6 bases). Deletions cut 5 bases from V and 2 bases from J, with 14 bases between. The CDR3 has 14 residues. CDR1 and CDR2 from the germline V gene are SQVTM and ANQGSEA.

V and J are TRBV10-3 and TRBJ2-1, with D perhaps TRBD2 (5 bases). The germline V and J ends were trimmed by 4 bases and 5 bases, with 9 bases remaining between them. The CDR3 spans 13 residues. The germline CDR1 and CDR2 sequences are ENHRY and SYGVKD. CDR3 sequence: CAISAEGNNEQFF. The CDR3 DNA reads TGTGCCATCAGTGCCGAGGGAAACAATGAGCAGTTCTTC.

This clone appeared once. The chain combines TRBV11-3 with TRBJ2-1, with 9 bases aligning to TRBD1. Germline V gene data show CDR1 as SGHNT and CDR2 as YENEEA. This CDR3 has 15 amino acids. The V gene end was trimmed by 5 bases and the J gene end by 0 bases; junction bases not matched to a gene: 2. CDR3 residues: CASSPGQGSYNEQFF. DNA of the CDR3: TGTGCCAGCAGCCCGGGACAGGGCTCCTACAATGAGCAGTTCTTC.

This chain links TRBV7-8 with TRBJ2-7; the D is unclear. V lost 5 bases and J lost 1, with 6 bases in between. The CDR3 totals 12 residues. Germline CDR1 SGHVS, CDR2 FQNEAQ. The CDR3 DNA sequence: TGTGCCAGCAGCCCCCAATCCTACGAGCAGTACTTC. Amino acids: CASSPQSYEQYF.

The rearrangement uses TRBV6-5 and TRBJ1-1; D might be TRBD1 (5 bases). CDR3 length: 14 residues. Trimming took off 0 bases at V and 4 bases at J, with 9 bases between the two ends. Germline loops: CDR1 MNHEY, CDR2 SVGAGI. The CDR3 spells CASSYSGRGTEAFF. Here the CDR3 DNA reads TGTGCCAGCAGTTACTCGGGGCGCGGCACTGAAGCTTTCTTT.

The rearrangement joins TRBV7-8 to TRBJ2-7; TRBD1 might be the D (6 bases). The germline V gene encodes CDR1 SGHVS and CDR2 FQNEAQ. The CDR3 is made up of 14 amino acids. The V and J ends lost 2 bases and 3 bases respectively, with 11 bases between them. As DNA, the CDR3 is TGTGCCAGCAGCTTAAAAGGGGGAGTCTACGAGCAGTACTTC. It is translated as CASSLKGGVYEQYF.

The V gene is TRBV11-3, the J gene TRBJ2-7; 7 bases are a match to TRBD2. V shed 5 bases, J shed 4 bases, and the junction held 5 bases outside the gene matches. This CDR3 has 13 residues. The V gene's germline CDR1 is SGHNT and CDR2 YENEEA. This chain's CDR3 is CASSGTNPYEQYF. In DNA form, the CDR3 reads TGTGCCAGCAGCGGGACTAACCCTTACGAGCAGTACTTC.

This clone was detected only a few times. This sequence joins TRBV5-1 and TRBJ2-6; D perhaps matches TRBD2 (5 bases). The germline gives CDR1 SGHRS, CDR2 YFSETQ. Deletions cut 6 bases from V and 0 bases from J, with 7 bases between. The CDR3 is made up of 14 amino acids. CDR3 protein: CASTRDSGANVLTF. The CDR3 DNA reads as TGCGCCAGCACCCGGGACTCTGGGGCCAACGTCCTGACTTTC.

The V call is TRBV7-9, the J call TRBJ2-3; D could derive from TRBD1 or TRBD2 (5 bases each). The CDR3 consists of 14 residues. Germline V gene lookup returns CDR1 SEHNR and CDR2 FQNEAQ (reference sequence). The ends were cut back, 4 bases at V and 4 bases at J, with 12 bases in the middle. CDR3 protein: CASSYRGQSDTQYF. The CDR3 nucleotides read TGTGCCAGCAGCTACCGGGGCCAATCAGATACGCAGTATTTT.

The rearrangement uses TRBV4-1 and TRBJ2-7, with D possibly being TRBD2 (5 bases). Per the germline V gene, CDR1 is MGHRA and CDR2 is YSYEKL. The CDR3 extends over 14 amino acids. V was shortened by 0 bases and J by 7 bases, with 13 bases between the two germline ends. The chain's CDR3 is CASSQEPGRWEQYF. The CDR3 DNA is TGCGCCAGCAGCCAAGAACCGGGGAGATGGGAGCAGTACTTC.

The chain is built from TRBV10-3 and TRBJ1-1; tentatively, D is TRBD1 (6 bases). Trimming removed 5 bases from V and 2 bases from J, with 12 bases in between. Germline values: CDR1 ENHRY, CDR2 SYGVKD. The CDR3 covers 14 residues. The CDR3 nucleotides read TGTGCCATCAGTTGGACAGCCAGTAACACTGAAGCTTTCTTT. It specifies CAISWTASNTEAFF.

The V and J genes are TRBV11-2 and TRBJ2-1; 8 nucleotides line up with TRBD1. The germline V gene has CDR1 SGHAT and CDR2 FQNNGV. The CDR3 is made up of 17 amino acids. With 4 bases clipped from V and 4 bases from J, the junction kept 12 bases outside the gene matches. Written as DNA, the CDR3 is TGTGCCAGCAGCTCAGGGGGCGCAGGGAGTTCATACAATGAGCAGTTCTTC. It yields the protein CASSSGGAGSSYNEQFF.

The CDR3 DNA is TGTGCCTGGAGCGACGAGGGACTAGCGGGAGAGACCCAGTACTTC. Protein product: CAWSDEGLAGETQYF. The rearrangement joins TRBV30 to TRBJ2-5; 12 bases fit TRBD2. J gave up 4 bases and V 3 bases, and 6 bases lay outside the gene matches. Looked up from germline, CDR1 is GTSNPN and CDR2 is SVGIG (reference sequence). CDR3 length: 15 amino acids.

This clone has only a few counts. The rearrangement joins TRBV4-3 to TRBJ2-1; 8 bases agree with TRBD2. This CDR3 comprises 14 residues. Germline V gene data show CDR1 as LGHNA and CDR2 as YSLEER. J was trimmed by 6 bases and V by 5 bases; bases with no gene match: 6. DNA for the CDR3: TGCGCCAGCAGCAGCTGGACTAGCACCAATGAGCAGTTCTTC. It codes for CASSSWTSTNEQFF.

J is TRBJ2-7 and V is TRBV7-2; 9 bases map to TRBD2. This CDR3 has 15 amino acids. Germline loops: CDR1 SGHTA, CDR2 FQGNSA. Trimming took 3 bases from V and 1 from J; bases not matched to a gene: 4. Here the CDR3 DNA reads TGTGCCAGCAGCTTGGCTAGCGGGACGTCCTACGAGCAGTACTTC. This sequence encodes CASSLASGTSYEQYF.

The CDR3 sequence: CASSYSPEDTQYF. The CDR3 coding sequence is TGTGCCAGCAGTTACTCCCCGGAAGATACGCAGTATTTT. V is TRBV6-6 and J is TRBJ2-3; D remains unclear. V shed 0 bases and J shed 5 bases, with 6 bases lying between them. Germline assignment: CDR1 MNHNY and CDR2 SVGAGI (reference sequence). The CDR3 is made up of 13 amino acids.

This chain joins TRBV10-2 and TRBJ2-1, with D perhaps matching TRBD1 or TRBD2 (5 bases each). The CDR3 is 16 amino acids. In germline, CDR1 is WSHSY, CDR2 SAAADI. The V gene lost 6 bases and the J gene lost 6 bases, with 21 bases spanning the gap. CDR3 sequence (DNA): TGCGCCAGCAGGACTCCCTCCGCGGGTGGGGCCAATGAGCAGTTCTTC. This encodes CASRTPSAGGANEQFF.